This T cell receptor (beta chain) was identified in a study of T cell responses to AZD1222 COVID-19 vaccine. Whole-study findings and limits: Females made up more of the donors, who were largely white British, and clonal diversity may have come out too low.

V was shortened by 3 bases and J by 7 bases, with 8 bases between the two germline ends. Germline CDR1 reads SGHNT; CDR2 reads YYREEE (reference sequence). The CDR3 runs 12 residues. Profiled with immunoSEQ multiplex PCR; TCRdb holds only in-frame clones, not every one. This table has approximately 110,000 clones, 70% to 90% appearing once. Concerning this clone: The antigen is not known.

The sequencing here drew on peripheral blood, taken on day 0 of AZD1222 vaccination. This sequence originates from an adult in good health. This chain uses TRBV5-4 with TRBJ1-3; D not resolved. This CDR3 reads CASSSQGNTIYF. In nucleotides, the CDR3 is TGTGCCAGCAGCTCCCAAGGGAACACCATATATTTT.